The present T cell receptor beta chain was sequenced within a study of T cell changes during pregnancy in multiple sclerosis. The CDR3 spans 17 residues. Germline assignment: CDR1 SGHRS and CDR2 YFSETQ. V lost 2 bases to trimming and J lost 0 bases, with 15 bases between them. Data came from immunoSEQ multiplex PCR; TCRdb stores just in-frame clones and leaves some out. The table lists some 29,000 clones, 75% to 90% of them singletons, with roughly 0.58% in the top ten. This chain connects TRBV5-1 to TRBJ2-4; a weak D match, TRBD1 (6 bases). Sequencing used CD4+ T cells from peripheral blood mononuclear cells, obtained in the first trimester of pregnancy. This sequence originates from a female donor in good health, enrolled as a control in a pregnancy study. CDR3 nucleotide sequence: TGCGCCAGCAGCTTAGACGGACAGCTACTAGCCAAAAACATTCAGTACTTC. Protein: CASSLDGQLLAKNIQYF.